This entry describes one T cell receptor (beta chain). The antigen is not known. Profiled with immunoSEQ multiplex PCR; TCRdb holds only in-frame clones, not every one. This sample yields 77,000 or so clones, of which 80% to 95% are seen a single time; 0.32% belongs to the top ten. Peripheral blood came from all dose cohorts at three timepoints. This sample was included in a study of OX40 agonist ivuxolimab in advanced cancers. Study-level points and caveats: Expanded clones belonging to CD8+ T cells outnumbered, on average, those of CD4+.

Germline V gives CDR1 MNHNS, CDR2 SASEGT. This CDR3 comprises 16 residues. V lost 3 bases to trimming and J lost 9 bases; unmatched junction nucleotides: 12. This material consisted of CD4+ or CD8+ T cells sorted from blood, taken in a trial of the OX40 agonist ivuxolimab. The sequence was collected from an adult with an advanced solid tumor such as melanoma, head and neck, liver or kidney cancer. The V and J genes are TRBV6-1 and TRBJ1-5; the match to TRBD1 covers 9 bases. The CDR3: CASSDTTGGSLSPQHF. CDR3 nucleotide sequence: TGTGCCAGCAGTGATACAACAGGGGGCTCCCTATCGCCCCAGCATTTT.